These 5 T cell receptor beta chains were sequenced from one sample in a study of T-cell reconstitution after alpha-beta-depleted transplantation in children. Unique molecular identifiers were built into the TCRbeta library. TCRdb re-analysed the PCR reads in MiXCR, keeping a single row per CDR3 protein. The sample shows more than 120,000 distinct CDR3 sequences, about 9% of them seen only once. The sample here was PBMCs, mostly from graft donor cells, taken 180 days after TCRalphabeta/CD19-depleted stem cell transplant. These receptors originate from a female patient younger than 10 who had a stem cell transplant for congenital amegakaryocytic thrombocytopenia, so the T cells may come from the graft donor.

This clonotype has ten or more counts. The chain has TRBV10-3 and TRBJ2-3; D might be TRBD2 (6 bases). V lost 3 bases and J lost 0, with 16 bases in between. Germline CDR1 and CDR2: ENHRY and SYGVKD. The CDR3 loop spans 17 amino acids. CDR3 DNA: TGTGCCATCAGTGAAAGGGAACTAGCTGCTAGCACAGATACGCAGTATTTT. It specifies CAISERELAASTDTQYF.

This sequence joins TRBV3-1 and TRBJ2-7; TRBD1 might be the D (6 bases). Trimming cost V 6 bases and J 4 bases, with 16 bases left between them. Germline assignment: CDR1 LGHDT and CDR2 YNNKEL (reference sequence). The CDR3 is 14 amino acids. CDR3 sequence reads: CASSHNGQRYEQYF. CDR3 DNA sequence: TGTGCCAGCAGTCACAACGGACAGAGATACGAGCAGTACTTC.

This clonotype showed up many times. The rearrangement links TRBV5-1 to TRBJ2-5, with unresolved D. V lost 2 bases to trimming and J lost 0 bases, with 5 bases between them. Germline V lookup: CDR1 SGHRS, CDR2 YFSETQ. The CDR3 runs 13 residues. CDR3 loop: CASSLAYQETQYF. As DNA, the CDR3 is TGCGCCAGCAGCTTAGCGTACCAAGAGACCCAGTACTTC.

The sample holds many counts of this clonotype. This chain connects TRBV6-2 or TRBV6-3 to TRBJ2-2; D possibly corresponds to TRBD2 (5 bases). Trimming shortened V by 0 bases and J by 0 bases, and 11 bases separated the two germline ends. This CDR3 is 17 amino acids long. CDR1 is MNHEY and CDR2 is SVGEGT in the germline V gene. CDR3 sequence: CASSYSRTHANTGELFF. The CDR3 coding sequence is TGTGCCAGCAGTTACTCCCGGACTCACGCGAACACCGGGGAGCTGTTTTTT.

This clonotype was recorded at least ten times. The chain carries TRBV20-1 and TRBJ2-1, with D unresolved. Germline V gene data show CDR1 as DFQATT and CDR2 as SNEGSKA (reference sequence). The CDR3 loop spans 11 amino acids. Trimming removed 5 bases at V and 8 bases at J, with 10 bases between. CDR3 bases: TGCAGTGCTGCAATCTTCTATGAGCAGTTCTTC. It is translated as CSAAIFYEQFF.